One TCR beta chain is described in this entry. This sample is part of a study of response to subunit inactivated influenza vaccine. MiXCR was run by TCRdb on the RT-PCR reads, yielding one entry per CDR3 protein. The profile shows fewer than 800,000 distinct CDR3 sequences, more than 15% of them singletons. The CDR3 length is 16 residues. CDR1 SGHDT and CDR2 YYEEEE come from the germline V gene. J lost 4 bases, V lost 1 base, and 10 bases had no gene match. This receptor was obtained from a man aged 45-65 years who received an inactivated influenza vaccine. The sample in question was PBMCs from blood, obtained approximately 13 days after vaccination. V usage is TRBV5-6 and J usage is TRBJ2-7; 8 nucleotides agree with TRBD2. CDR3 DNA sequence: TGTGCCAGCAGCTTGTCGGGGGGGGCTGGGAAGTACGAGCAGTACTTC. This gives the protein CASSLSGGAGKYEQYF.